The 4 T cell receptor beta chains given below trace back to one sample, sequenced in a study of spatial heterogeneity in lung cancer. TCRdb independently ran MiXCR on the 5' RACE reads; one entry per CDR3 protein. Of 50,000 to 65,000 distinct CDR3 sequences in the sample, around 8.4% were seen once. Time point indicated: sample taken at primary tumor resection. The study sequenced unsorted whole RNA from tumor, nontumor lung or frozen PBMC. Sequenced here: PBMCs, sampled at surgery. These receptors all stem from a female donor with early-stage non-small cell lung cancer.

This clonotype was picked up many times. The genes are TRBV29-1 and TRBJ1-3; D gene unclear. V lost 4 bases and J lost 9, with 13 bases in between. CDR1 and CDR2 (germline): SQVTM, ANQGSEA. The CDR3 has 12 residues. The DNA for the CDR3 is TGCAGCGTTGGAGTGTCGCCCAGCACCATATATTTT. Protein: CSVGVSPSTIYF.

This clonotype was seen ten or more times. The chain has TRBV29-1 and TRBJ2-2; D unclear. CDR3 length: 13 residues. Trimming shortened V by 4 bases and J by 0 bases, and 6 bases separated the two germline ends. CDR1 SQVTM and CDR2 ANQGSEA come from the germline V gene. The CDR3 nucleotides are TGCAGCGTTGTTCACCCGAACACCGGGGAGCTGTTTTTT. It specifies CSVVHPNTGELFF.

This chain joins TRBV9 and TRBJ2-2, with D maybe TRBD1 (5 bases). CDR3 size: 14 residues. V lost 0 bases, J lost 3 bases, and 6 bases lay in between. The germline CDR1 and CDR2 sequences are SGDLS and YYNGEE. The CDR3 DNA is TGTGCCAGCAGCGTAGGACAGCACACCGGGGAGCTGTTTTTT. Translation: CASSVGQHTGELFF.

This clonotype has more than one count but fewer than ten. The rearrangement uses TRBV5-8 and TRBJ2-3; weak D call: TRBD2 (6 bases). The V gene lost 4 bases and the J gene lost 2 bases, with 17 bases spanning the gap. This CDR3 has 16 amino acids. Per the germline V gene, CDR1 is SGHTS and CDR2 is YDEGEE. Here the CDR3 reads CASSTGLTTYTDTQYF. CDR3 sequence (DNA): TGTGCCAGCAGCACCGGACTAACGACTTACACAGATACGCAGTATTTT.